Shown below are 26 T cell receptor beta chains from a single sample sequenced in a study of T-cell memory formation after mild COVID-19. TCRdb reanalysed the 5' RACE reads using MiXCR and keeps one entry per CDR3 protein. The table shows roughly 200,000 distinct CDR3 sequences, with roughly a fifth occurring only once. The sequencing sample was made of PBMCs or a T cell subset sorted from them (not recorded which). These receptors were taken from an adult woman who had mild COVID-19 (a few samples of this study predate the infection). Cell type and time point are not known.

V is TRBV7-8 and J is TRBJ2-7, with D possibly being TRBD1 (6 bases). The CDR3 has 13 amino acids. Per the germline V gene, CDR1 is SGHVS and CDR2 is FQNEAQ. V was clipped by 2 bases and J by 5 bases, with 10 bases between them. CDR3 residues: CASSLNRVNEQYF. The CDR3 region has the DNA TGTGCCAGCAGCTTAAACAGGGTCAACGAGCAGTACTTC. Combining the CDR3 with reference TRBV7-8 and TRBJ2-7 gives the whole variable domain GAGVSQSPRYKVAKRGQDVALRCDPISGHVSLFWYQQALGQGPEFLTYFQNEAQLDKSGLPSDRFFAERPEGSVSTLKIQRTQQEDSAVYLCASSLNRVNEQYFGPGTRLTVT.

Ten or more counts support this clonotype. The J gene is TRBJ2-2, the V gene TRBV6-1; 10 bases are shared with TRBD2. The trim removed 5 bases at V and 5 bases at J, leaving 5 bases unmatched. The length of the CDR3 is 15 residues. CDR1 is MNHNS, CDR2 SASEGT, per germline. Here the CDR3 DNA reads TGTGCCAGCAGTCCTCTAGCGGGGGAAACCGGGGAGCTGTTTTTT. Protein: CASSPLAGETGELFF.

This clonotype was picked up a small number of times. This chain joins TRBV2 and TRBJ2-3, with unresolved D. CDR3 length equals 13 residues. Germline-derived CDR1 and CDR2 are SNHLY and FYNNEI. V was clipped by 0 bases and J by 9 bases, with 10 bases between them. CDR3 region: CASSEALTRTQYF. In nucleotides, the CDR3 is TGTGCCAGCAGTGAAGCCCTGACTCGAACGCAGTATTTT.

There are a few counts of this clonotype. The genes are TRBV6-2 or TRBV6-3 and TRBJ1-1, with a weak D call TRBD1 (5 bases). The CDR3 is 15 amino acids. The V end lost 8 bases, the J end lost 3 bases, and 19 bases lay between the germline ends. Germline-derived CDR1 and CDR2 are MNHEY and SVGEGT. CDR3 sequence reads: CASSTGQGGDTEAFF. CDR3 nucleotides: TGTGCCAGCTCTACCGGTCAGGGAGGGGACACTGAAGCTTTCTTT.

V and J are TRBV7-8 and TRBJ1-6, with a tentative D call TRBD1 (5 bases). The CDR3 runs to 17 residues. V lost 5 bases to trimming and J lost 0 bases, with 14 bases between them. The germline V gene has CDR1 SGHVS and CDR2 FQNEAQ. In DNA, the CDR3 is TGTGCCAGCAGCCTGCGGGACCGTAGCTCCTATAATTCACCCCTCCACTTT. This translates into CASSLRDRSSYNSPLHF.

This clonotype was observed a few times. The J gene is TRBJ1-2, the V gene TRBV10-3; D not resolved. In germline, CDR1 is ENHRY, CDR2 SYGVKD. The germline V and J ends were trimmed by 0 bases and 4 bases, with 6 bases remaining between them. There are 13 residues in the CDR3. The CDR3: CAISESRRYGYTF. CDR3 sequence (DNA): TGTGCCATCAGTGAGTCGAGGCGCTATGGCTACACCTTC.

This clonotype was found once. The chain has TRBV5-4 and TRBJ2-7; perhaps TRBD1 as D (5 bases). V gave up 1 base and J gave up 1 base, with 12 bases separating them. The CDR3 runs to 15 residues. The V gene's germline CDR1 is SGHNT and CDR2 YYREEE (reference sequence). CDR3 nucleotide sequence: TGTGCCAGCAGCTTGTTTCGAGGACAATCCTACGAGCAGTACTTC. Translating it yields CASSLFRGQSYEQYF.

This clonotype was counted only a few times. The V gene is TRBV5-1, the J gene TRBJ2-2; no clear D gene. Deletions cut 4 bases from V and 6 bases from J, with 10 bases between. The CDR3 consists of 13 residues. The germline V gene has CDR1 SGHRS and CDR2 YFSETQ. CDR3 DNA sequence: TGCGCCAGCAGCACTCCAGCCCCCGGGGAGCTGTTTTTT. It specifies CASSTPAPGELFF. The variable domain in full, completed from reference TRBV5-1 and TRBJ2-2, reads KAGVTQTPRYLIKTRGQQVTLSCSPISGHRSVSWYQQTPGQGLQFLFEYFSETQRNKGNFPGRFSGRQFSNSRSEMNVSTLELGDSALYLCASSTPAPGELFFGEGSRLTVL.

The DNA of the CDR3 is TGTGCCAGCAGCCCGGGACAGGGGAACGAGCAGTACTTC. Amino acid sequence: CASSPGQGNEQYF. V and J are TRBV7-9 and TRBJ2-7; 10 nucleotides align to TRBD1. CDR3 length: 13 amino acids. Per the germline V gene, CDR1 is SEHNR and CDR2 is FQNEAQ (reference sequence). The junction had 3 bases not matched to a gene; V was cut back by 5 bases and J by 5 bases.

The V and J genes are TRBV7-2 and TRBJ2-3; 8 bases match TRBD1. V lost 3 bases, J lost 7 bases, and 12 bases stayed unmatched. Germline lookup yields CDR1 SGHTA and CDR2 FQGNSA. The CDR3 is made up of 16 amino acids. CDR3 region: CASSLGDRSPPNTQYF. Written as DNA, the CDR3 is TGTGCCAGCAGCTTGGGGGACAGGAGCCCCCCTAATACGCAGTATTTT.

The chain has TRBV29-1 and TRBJ2-2; D unclear. The V gene's germline CDR1 is SQVTM and CDR2 ANQGSEA. This CDR3 contains 14 residues. V lost 1 base and J 2 bases, leaving 8 bases between the germline ends. In DNA form, the CDR3 reads TGCAGCGTTGAAGTCGCGGATAACACCGGGGAGCTGTTTTTT. Residues: CSVEVADNTGELFF.

This chain links TRBV9 with TRBJ2-1; 12 bases match TRBD2. The trim removed 3 bases at V and 3 bases at J, leaving 7 bases unmatched. The CDR3 is 17 residues long. Looked up from germline, CDR1 is SGDLS and CDR2 is YYNGEE. CDR3 loop: CASSAELGLAGYNEQFF. In nucleotides, the CDR3 is TGTGCCAGCAGCGCCGAACTGGGACTAGCGGGCTACAATGAGCAGTTCTTC.

This clonotype was detected a few times. V is TRBV25-1 and J is TRBJ2-7; tentatively, D is TRBD1 (6 bases). There are 14 residues in the CDR3. Germline V gene lookup returns CDR1 MGHDK and CDR2 SYGVNS. With 5 bases removed from V and 3 bases from J, the gap between germline ends came to 14 bases. The CDR3 loop reads CASSHPDSFYEQYF. In nucleotides, the CDR3 is TGTGCCAGCAGTCACCCGGACAGCTTCTACGAGCAGTACTTC.

The chain is built from TRBV6-2 or TRBV6-3 and TRBJ2-2, with TRBD1 as a possible D gene (6 bases). V gave up 0 bases and J gave up 0 bases, with 11 bases separating them. Per germline, CDR1 MNHEY and CDR2 SVGEGT. This CDR3 has 17 residues. The chain's CDR3 is CASSYSNPGANTGELFF. DNA of the CDR3: TGTGCCAGCAGTTACTCGAACCCAGGGGCGAACACCGGGGAGCTGTTTTTT.

The chain joins TRBV7-9 to TRBJ2-1, with TRBD2 matching over 13 bases. CDR1 and CDR2 (germline): SEHNR, FQNEAQ (reference sequence). The CDR3 contains 13 residues. With 10 bases clipped from V and 7 bases from J, the junction kept 4 bases outside the gene matches. In DNA form, the CDR3 reads TGTGCCAACGGACTAGCGGGAGTGAATGAGCAGTTCTTC. This sequence encodes CANGLAGVNEQFF.

The chain combines TRBV7-8 with TRBJ2-1; D possibly matches TRBD1 or TRBD2 (5 bases each). The ends were cut back, 3 bases at V and 5 bases at J, with 8 bases in the middle. The CDR3 has 13 residues. The V gene's germline CDR1 is SGHVS and CDR2 FQNEAQ. The CDR3 spells CASSLRGNNEQFF. In nucleotides, the CDR3 is TGTGCCAGCAGCTTGAGGGGAAACAATGAGCAGTTCTTC.

The chain is built from TRBV15 and TRBJ1-2; possible D gene TRBD1, 6 bases. The germline V gene has CDR1 LNHNV and CDR2 YYDKDF (reference sequence). The CDR3 covers 15 residues. Trimming shortened V by 0 bases and J by 7 bases, and 15 bases separated the two germline ends. This chain's CDR3 is CATSRDSGGPGGYTF. The CDR3 DNA sequence: TGTGCCACCAGCAGAGATTCGGGGGGGCCGGGTGGCTACACCTTC. The full variable domain, completed using reference TRBV15 and TRBJ1-2, is DAMVIQNPRYQVTQFGKPVTLSCSQTLNHNVMYWYQQKSSQAPKLLFHYYDKDFNNEADTPDNFQSRRPNTSFCFLDIRSPGLGDTAMYLCATSRDSGGPGGYTFGSGTRLTVV.

This clonotype was found a few times. This chain uses TRBV15 with TRBJ2-1; TRBD2 aligns across 9 bases. The CDR3 sequence is 17 residues long. Germline V gives CDR1 LNHNV, CDR2 YYDKDF (reference sequence). After removal of 0 bases from V and 7 bases from J, the junction contained 10 bases not matched to a gene. DNA of the CDR3: TGTGCCACCAGCAGAGATTTGGCCCCTGCGGGAGGGAATGAGCAGTTCTTC. It is translated as CATSRDLAPAGGNEQFF.

The chain recombines TRBV12-3 or TRBV12-4 with TRBJ2-7; 12 bases match TRBD1. The CDR3 spans 14 residues. V lost 3 bases to trimming and J lost 5 bases; unmatched junction nucleotides: 2. The CDR3 sequence is CASSFWDRGHEQYF. CDR3 nucleotide sequence: TGTGCCAGCAGTTTTTGGGACAGGGGGCACGAGCAGTACTTC.

This chain links TRBV19 with TRBJ1-2; 9 bases are shared with TRBD1. CDR3 length: 14 residues. J lost 6 bases, V lost 5 bases, and 7 bases had no gene match. Germline CDR1 and CDR2: LNHDA and SQIVND (reference sequence). The CDR3 here is CASSPRDRVNGYTF. Written as DNA, the CDR3 is TGTGCCAGTAGTCCGCGGGACAGGGTGAATGGCTACACCTTC.

This clonotype came up a few times. This chain uses TRBV27 with TRBJ2-7; 10 bases match TRBD1. The CDR3 loop spans 15 amino acids. Germline-derived CDR1 and CDR2 are MNHEY and SMNVEV (reference sequence). Trimming removed 7 bases from V and 4 bases from J; junction bases left unmatched: 10. CDR3 DNA: TGTGCCAGCAAACTGGGGCCGGGACAGGGGTACGAGCAGTACTTC. It encodes CASKLGPGQGYEQYF.

This chain uses TRBV12-3 or TRBV12-4 with TRBJ2-3; no reliable D call. V was cut by 3 bases and J by 2 bases, with 9 bases left in between. CDR3 length: 14 amino acids. The CDR3, as DNA: TGTGCCAGCAGTTTCGACGGCTACACAGATACGCAGTATTTT. As protein: CASSFDGYTDTQYF.

This clonotype was counted a single time. The chain employs TRBV27 and TRBJ2-5, with a possible D match to TRBD1 (5 bases). Trimming removed 2 bases from V and 1 base from J, with 11 bases in between. Per germline, CDR1 MNHEY and CDR2 SMNVEV (reference sequence). CDR3 length equals 15 residues. CDR3 nucleotides: TGTGCCAGCAGTTTAGGGCCAGGGCGCCAAGAGACCCAGTACTTC. Its translation is CASSLGPGRQETQYF.

Comments on this clonotype: This may be a read error, as it is one base from a much larger clone. V and J are TRBV4-2 and TRBJ2-3; 13 nucleotides agree with TRBD2. The germline V gene encodes CDR1 LGHNA and CDR2 YNFKEQ. With V trimmed by 1 base and J by 4 bases, 2 bases remained unmatched. The CDR3 loop spans 16 amino acids. The CDR3 sequence: CASSQGTSGSPDTQYF. CDR3 DNA: TGTGCCAGCAGCCAAGGGACTAGCGGGAGCCCAGATACGCAGTATTTT.

Only a few counts were recorded for this clonotype. This chain uses TRBV7-9 with TRBJ2-7; 7 bases are shared with TRBD1. V was pared by 5 bases and J by 2 bases, with 12 bases of the junction left unmatched. The CDR3 length is 16 residues. Germline V gene sequence: CDR1 SEHNR, CDR2 FQNEAQ (reference sequence). The CDR3 DNA sequence: TGTGCCAGCAGCCCCGCCGGCAGGGGGATGGCCTACGAGCAGTACTTC. Its translation: CASSPAGRGMAYEQYF.

The table lists this clonotype with a few counts. Written as DNA, the CDR3 is TGTGCCAGCAGCGTCCAGGGGTTCGACGAGCAGTACTTC. Its translation: CASSVQGFDEQYF. The genes are TRBV9 and TRBJ2-7; a weak D match, TRBD1 (6 bases). Per germline, CDR1 SGDLS and CDR2 YYNGEE. The CDR3 has 13 residues. The V and J ends lost 2 bases and 5 bases respectively, with 11 bases between them. Looking up the rest from reference TRBV9 and TRBJ2-7 gives the full variable domain: DSGVTQTPKHLITATGQRVTLRCSPRSGDLSVYWYQQSLDQGLQFLIQYYNGEERAKGNILERFSAQQFPDLHSELNLSSLELGDSALYFCASSVQGFDEQYFGPGTRLTVT.